Listed below are T cell receptor beta chains from one sample, sequenced in a study of T cells in Graves' hyperthyroidism and ophthalmopathy. MiXCR was run by TCRdb on the multiplex PCR reads, yielding one entry per CDR3 protein. Of almost 350,000 distinct CDR3 sequences in the sample, around 18% were seen once. Sequencing used blood. The receptors come from a woman aged 40 to 50 with Graves' ophthalmopathy. CDR3s include the opening cysteine and the closing phenylalanine or tryptophan. Each record gives: CDR3 DNA, CDR3 protein, V gene, CDR3 length, clone size, J gene, D gene. A D gene is named only where the DNA matches it firmly. The size field is filled for only some rows; it gives once, few, many or a size class.

TGTGCCAGCAGTCAGACTCTTCGAGGCCAGTACTTC | CASSQTLRGQYF | TRBV6-1 | 12 | few | TRBJ2-5 | .
TGTGCCAGCAGTGCAACAGGGGGCTATGGCTACACCTTC | CASSATGGYGYTF | TRBV6-1 | 13 | many | TRBJ1-2 | TRBD1
TGTGCCAGCAGCCCTCTAACTACGGGAGGGCCCGCCGGGGAGCTGTTTTTT | CASSPLTTGGPAGELFF | TRBV11-2 | 17 | many | TRBJ2-2 | TRBD2
TGTGCCAGCAGACCTGGACTAGCGGTCCAAGAGACCCAGTACTTC | CASRPGLAVQETQYF | TRBV6-4 | 15 | many | TRBJ2-5 | TRBD2
TGCGCCAGCAGCTTCGGGGGGCCTGGAAACACCATATATTTT | CASSFGGPGNTIYF | TRBV5-1 | 14 | many | TRBJ1-3 | .
TGTGCCAGCAGTTCCACATTGGACTATGGCTACACCTTC | CASSSTLDYGYTF | TRBV6-5 | 13 | . | TRBJ1-2 | .
TGTGCCAGCTCCTCCTTCGGGGGTGACGACTTCGGCGAGCAGTACTTC | CASSSFGGDDFGEQYF | TRBV27 | 16 | few | TRBJ2-7 | .
TGCAGTGCTTCAACAGGGAACTATGGCTACACCTTC | CSASTGNYGYTF | TRBV20-1 | 12 | many | TRBJ1-2 | .
TGTGCCAGCAGTTCGGGGGCCGGGACACGGATCTACGAGCAGTACTTC | CASSSGAGTRIYEQYF | TRBV28 | 16 | many | TRBJ2-7 | .
TGTGCCAGCAGCACCGTCAGGTCCGGGGAGCTGTTTTTT | CASSTVRSGELFF | TRBV11-2 | 13 | . | TRBJ2-2 | .
TGTGCCAGCAGTTTGTCTAGCGGGTCAGAGCAGTACTTC | CASSLSSGSEQYF | TRBV12-3/TRBV12-4 | 13 | . | TRBJ2-7 | TRBD2
TGTGCCAGTAGGAAAACAGGGGGCGCGAACACCGGGGAGCTGTTTTTT | CASRKTGGANTGELFF | TRBV19 | 16 | many | TRBJ2-2 | TRBD1
TGTGCCAGCAGCGGCTCGGCCCGAGGGGAGACCCAGTACTTC | CASSGSARGETQYF | TRBV2 | 14 | many | TRBJ2-5 | .
TGTGCCAGCAGTTCAGGGACCCGGTGGTCAGAGACCCAGTACTTC | CASSSGTRWSETQYF | TRBV28 | 15 | many | TRBJ2-5 | .
TGTGCCAGCAGTCCACGGGAACGGAATAGCAATCAGCCCCAGCATTTT | CASSPRERNSNQPQHF | TRBV6-2/TRBV6-3 | 16 | many | TRBJ1-5 | .
TGTGCCAGCAGGGGGACTTCGGCCTACGAGCAGTACTTC | CASRGTSAYEQYF | TRBV11-2 | 13 | many | TRBJ2-7 | .
TGTGCCAGCAGCTCTACCCAGGGACAACACGTGGGGGGGACCCAGTACTTC | CASSSTQGQHVGGTQYF | TRBV11-1 | 17 | many | TRBJ2-5 | .
TGCAGTGCCCAGCAGGGACCTCAGCCCCAGCATTTT | CSAQQGPQPQHF | TRBV20-1 | 12 | many | TRBJ1-5 | .
TGTGCCAGCAGTTTTTTTAGCGCTTCATCCTACGAGCAGTACTTC | CASSFFSASSYEQYF | TRBV28 | 15 | many | TRBJ2-7 | .
TGCAGCGTTGATGCAGGAGGACCGTCTGGCTACACCTTC | CSVDAGGPSGYTF | TRBV29-1 | 13 | many | TRBJ1-2 | .
TGTGCCAGCAGTGACTCCAAAACAGGAGGATTTTTAGGGTACACTGAAGCTTTCTTT | CASSDSKTGGFLGYTEAFF | TRBV6-4 | 19 | many | TRBJ1-1 | .
TGCAGCGTTGAGGCGACTGTTAATGGCTACACCTTC | CSVEATVNGYTF | TRBV29-1 | 12 | many | TRBJ1-2 | .
TGTGCCAGCAGACCCGTTACAGCAGCCTACGAGCAGTACTTC | CASRPVTAAYEQYF | TRBV7-8 | 14 | many | TRBJ2-7 | .
TGTGCCAGCAAGTATGAGGGAGTATTGGAAGAGACCCAGTACTTC | CASKYEGVLEETQYF | TRBV28 | 15 | many | TRBJ2-5 | .
TGCAGTGCCTATGGGACTAGCGGGAGAACCGGGGAGCTGTTTTTT | CSAYGTSGRTGELFF | TRBV20-1 | 15 | . | TRBJ2-2 | TRBD2
TGCAGCGAAGGGGGTCTTGGTGAAGCTTTCTTT | CSEGGLGEAFF | TRBV29-1 | 11 | many | TRBJ1-1 | .
TGCAGTGCTGCAGGGGGCGGCTATGGCTACACCTTC | CSAAGGGYGYTF | TRBV20-1 | 12 | many | TRBJ1-2 | TRBD1
TGCGCCAGCAGTGATGGAGGGGGCGCGGACACTGAAGCTTTCTTT | CASSDGGGADTEAFF | TRBV10-2 | 15 | many | TRBJ1-1 | TRBD1
TGTGCCAGCAGTTTGGGAGCGTACGGCACTGAAGCTTTCTTT | CASSLGAYGTEAFF | TRBV12-3/TRBV12-4 | 14 | . | TRBJ1-1 | .
TGTGCCAGCTCCCTCCGAGGGAGCACCTACGAGCAGTACTTC | CASSLRGSTYEQYF | TRBV27 | 14 | many | TRBJ2-7 | .
TGTGCCAGCAGCCAAGAGTGGCAGGGGAGGGCAGAGACCCAGTACTTC | CASSQEWQGRAETQYF | TRBV4-2 | 16 | many | TRBJ2-5 | .
TGTGCCAGCAGTTACGGACAGGGCCCAATGGGGCTGGCTACTGAAGCTTTCTTT | CASSYGQGPMGLATEAFF | TRBV6-2/TRBV6-3 | 18 | . | TRBJ1-1 | TRBD1
TGTGCCAGCAGGGACCCAGGGCGCAGGAGCTATGGCTACACCTTC | CASRDPGRRSYGYTF | TRBV6-1 | 15 | many | TRBJ1-2 | .
TGTGCCTGGAGTAGGGACAGGGGGCCAAACACCATATATTTT | CAWSRDRGPNTIYF | TRBV30 | 14 | . | TRBJ1-3 | TRBD1
TGTGCCAGCAGCGATACAGGGAAGAGGGGAGAGACCCAGTACTTC | CASSDTGKRGETQYF | TRBV7-2 | 15 | . | TRBJ2-5 | .
TGTGCCAGCACCCCCCAGGGGGCGCCACTTTACGAGCAGTACTTC | CASTPQGAPLYEQYF | TRBV28 | 15 | many | TRBJ2-7 | TRBD1
TGTGCCAGCAGCTTAGATCTTCAGACTGAAGCTTTCTTT | CASSLDLQTEAFF | TRBV11-3 | 13 | many | TRBJ1-1 | .
TGCGCCAGCAGCCAAGATACGGTGAACACTGAAGCTTTCTTT | CASSQDTVNTEAFF | TRBV4-3 | 14 | many | TRBJ1-1 | .
TGTGCCAGCAGCTTTTCTCGGGACACTTTCTCCTACGAGCAGTACTTC | CASSFSRDTFSYEQYF | TRBV13 | 16 | many | TRBJ2-7 | .
TGTGCCTGGAGCAGGGTGTACACCGGGGAGCTGTTTTTT | CAWSRVYTGELFF | TRBV30 | 13 | many | TRBJ2-2 | .
TGCGCCAGCAGCCCGGAAGGGGGCCCCAACTATGGCTACACCTTC | CASSPEGGPNYGYTF | TRBV5-1 | 15 | many | TRBJ1-2 | TRBD1
TGTGCCAGCAGTTTCCCCAGACTAGCGGGAGACCAAGAGACCCAGTACTTC | CASSFPRLAGDQETQYF | TRBV28 | 17 | . | TRBJ2-5 | TRBD2
TGCAGCGTTGAAGATCTGGCCTACCATGGCTACACCTTC | CSVEDLAYHGYTF | TRBV29-1 | 13 | many | TRBJ1-2 | .
TGTGCCAGCAGTAACAGGTTCCCCGGGGAGCTGTTTTTT | CASSNRFPGELFF | TRBV12-3/TRBV12-4 | 13 | many | TRBJ2-2 | .
TGTGCCAGCAGCTTTACTAGAACCGGGGAGCTGTTTTTT | CASSFTRTGELFF | TRBV5-4 | 13 | . | TRBJ2-2 | .
TGTGCCAGCAGCCAAGAGGGCTTCTATGGCTACACCTTC | CASSQEGFYGYTF | TRBV14 | 13 | many | TRBJ1-2 | .
TGTGCCTGGAGTGTATCCGGGTCTAACTATGGCTACACCTTC | CAWSVSGSNYGYTF | TRBV30 | 14 | . | TRBJ1-2 | .
TGTGCCAGCAGTTCCGGAAACCATCAGCCCCAGCATTTT | CASSSGNHQPQHF | TRBV6-5 | 13 | . | TRBJ1-5 | .
TGTGCCAGTAGTATTGAGGGGAGACCGTACCAAGAGACCCAGTACTTC | CASSIEGRPYQETQYF | TRBV19 | 16 | many | TRBJ2-5 | .
TGCAGTGCTGACCGGGACAAGTTCTACGAGCAGTACTTC | CSADRDKFYEQYF | TRBV20-1 | 13 | many | TRBJ2-7 | .
TGTGCCAGCTCACAACCGGGACTAGCGGGTGGGGAGCAGTTCTTC | CASSQPGLAGGEQFF | TRBV18 | 15 | . | TRBJ2-1 | TRBD2
TGTGCCAGCAGCCCCCTTGACACACCCTATGGCTACACCTTC | CASSPLDTPYGYTF | TRBV7-2 | 14 | many | TRBJ1-2 | .
TGTGCCAGCAGTTATGGGGACTACAACGAGCAGTACTTC | CASSYGDYNEQYF | TRBV27 | 13 | many | TRBJ2-7 | TRBD2
TGTGCCAGCAGTTTTTCGCTGGGAGCTGAAGCTTTCTTT | CASSFSLGAEAFF | TRBV27 | 13 | many | TRBJ1-1 | .
TGTGCCAGCAGCCAAACGTCGGGATCCGGGGAGCTGTTTTTT | CASSQTSGSGELFF | TRBV11-2 | 14 | many | TRBJ2-2 | .
TGTGCCAGCAGTTTATCTCGACAGGGCCGCTACTATGGCTACACCTTC | CASSLSRQGRYYGYTF | TRBV27 | 16 | many | TRBJ1-2 | TRBD1
TGTGCCAGCAGCTTAGTCTCAGGGAAATCGAACTATGGCTACACCTTC | CASSLVSGKSNYGYTF | TRBV11-2 | 16 | . | TRBJ1-2 | .
TGTGCCAGCAGTTTGGGGCAGGACACCTACGAGCAGTACTTC | CASSLGQDTYEQYF | TRBV28 | 14 | many | TRBJ2-7 | .
TGTGCCGAGAGGAGGGGTGGGAGCAATCAGCCCCAGCATTTT | CAERRGGSNQPQHF | TRBV25-1 | 14 | many | TRBJ1-5 | .